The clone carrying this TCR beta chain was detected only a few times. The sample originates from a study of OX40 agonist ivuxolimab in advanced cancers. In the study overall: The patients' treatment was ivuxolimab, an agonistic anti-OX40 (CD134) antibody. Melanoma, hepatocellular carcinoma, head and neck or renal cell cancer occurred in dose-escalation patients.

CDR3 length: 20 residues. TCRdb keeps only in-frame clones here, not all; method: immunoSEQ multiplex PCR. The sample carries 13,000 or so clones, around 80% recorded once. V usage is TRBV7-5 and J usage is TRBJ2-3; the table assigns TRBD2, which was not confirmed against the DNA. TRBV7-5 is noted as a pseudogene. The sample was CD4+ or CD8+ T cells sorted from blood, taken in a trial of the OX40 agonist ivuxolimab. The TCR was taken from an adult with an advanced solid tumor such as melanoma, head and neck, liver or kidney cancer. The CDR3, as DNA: TGTGCCAGAAGCTTAGGGCGGGCTAGCGGGAGGAGGTGGGGCACAGATACGCAGTATTTT. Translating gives CARSLGRASGRRWGTDTQYF.